These 19 T cell receptor beta chains were all obtained from the same sample, sequenced in a study of T cells in Graves' hyperthyroidism and ophthalmopathy. RNA transcripts gave rise to amplified TCR beta CDR3 regions. HTBI primers drove first-round RT-PCR of the TCR CDR3. One entry per CDR3 protein results from TCRdb running MiXCR on the multiplex PCR reads. The sample holds some 350,000 distinct CDR3 sequences, 20% to 25% seen once. Input material: blood. The receptors were gathered from a man in his fifties or sixties with Graves' hyperthyroidism.

This clonotype occurred a few times. This rearrangement joins TRBV19 to TRBJ2-3; 9 bases map to TRBD2. The CDR3 has 16 residues. CDR1 and CDR2 from the germline V gene are LNHDA and SQIVND (reference sequence). J lost 6 bases, V lost 5 bases, and 12 bases had no gene match. The CDR3 DNA reads TGTGCCAGTAGTGCCCTGACTAGCGGAGGGGAGGATACGCAGTATTTT. This gives the protein CASSALTSGGEDTQYF.

This clonotype was recorded many times. This chain joins TRBV28 and TRBJ1-5, with 8 bases identical to TRBD1. Germline loops: CDR1 MDHEN, CDR2 SYDVKM. The CDR3 consists of 14 residues. J was trimmed by 7 bases and V by 5 bases; bases with no gene match: 7. For the CDR3, the DNA is TGTGCCAGCAGTCCGGACAGGGCAGAGCAGCCCCAGCATTTT. Its translation: CASSPDRAEQPQHF.

On this clonotype itself: Mismatch with germline at one junction end may stem from a read error. J is TRBJ1-5 and V is TRBV20-1, with TRBD1 as a possible D gene (5 bases). CDR1 is DFQATT, CDR2 SNEGSKA, per germline (reference sequence). This CDR3 is 14 amino acids long. The CDR3 here is CSANMGTGNQPRHF. CDR3 nucleotide sequence: TGCAGTGCTAATATGGGGACGGGCAATCAGCCCCGGCATTTT.

This clonotype occurred many times. The CDR3, as DNA: TGTGCCAGCAGCTTGGGACTAGCGGGAGATAACATTCAGTACTTC. It encodes CASSLGLAGDNIQYF. This chain uses TRBV11-2 with TRBJ2-4, with 14 positions matching TRBD2. CDR3 size: 15 residues. Germline V gene sequence: CDR1 SGHAT, CDR2 FQNNGV. Losses at the gene ends were 3 bases for V and 7 bases for J; bases not matched to a gene: 2.

The rearrangement joins TRBV30 to TRBJ1-1; unclear D gene. V lost 0 bases, J lost 1 base, and 15 bases lay in between. The CDR3 sequence is 16 residues long. The germline V gene has CDR1 GTSNPN and CDR2 SVGIG (reference sequence). CDR3 protein: CAWSVKFGAANTEAFF. CDR3 bases: TGTGCCTGGAGTGTAAAGTTCGGAGCGGCGAACACTGAAGCTTTCTTT.

In this sample, this clonotype turned up a few times. The rearrangement uses TRBV6-1 and TRBJ2-7; the match to TRBD2 covers 7 bases. The CDR3 contains 15 residues. The V gene's germline CDR1 is MNHNS and CDR2 SASEGT. With V trimmed by 6 bases and J by 0 bases, 8 bases remained unmatched. The CDR3 region has the DNA TGTGCCAGCAGGATTACTAGCGCCCTCTCCTACGAGCAGTACTTC. Its translation: CASRITSALSYEQYF.

This clonotype was detected only a few times. The J gene is TRBJ2-7, the V gene TRBV11-2, with a possible D match to TRBD2 (6 bases). CDR3 length: 14 amino acids. CDR1 and CDR2 from the germline V gene are SGHAT and FQNNGV. Trimming shortened V by 2 bases and J by 4 bases, and 12 bases separated the two germline ends. The CDR3 loop is CASSLLSGKYEQYF. In DNA, the CDR3 is TGTGCCAGCAGCTTACTTAGCGGAAAATACGAGCAGTACTTC.

This clonotype was seen a handful of times. This rearrangement joins TRBV19 to TRBJ1-2; D unresolved. The CDR3 consists of 13 residues. Looked up from germline, CDR1 is LNHDA and CDR2 is SQIVND (reference sequence). The ends were cut back, 7 bases at V and 4 bases at J, with 13 bases in the middle. The CDR3 reads CASTMGARYGYTF. CDR3 DNA sequence: TGTGCCAGTACCATGGGAGCCCGCTATGGCTACACCTTC. Full variable domain (rest looked up from reference TRBV19 and TRBJ1-2): DGGITQSPKYLFRKEGQNVTLSCEQNLNHDAMYWYRQDPGQGLRLIYYSQIVNDFQKGDIAEGYSVSREKKESFPLTVTSAQKNPTAFYLCASTMGARYGYTFGSGTRLTVV.

This clonotype was counted only a few times. CDR3 sequence (DNA): TGTGCCAGCAGTTACCGCGGGACACCCCACGAGCAGTACTTC. Its protein product is CASSYRGTPHEQYF. The genes are TRBV6-5 and TRBJ2-7, with D tentatively TRBD1 or TRBD2 (6 bases each). Trimming shortened V by 2 bases and J by 5 bases, and 13 bases separated the two germline ends. This CDR3 has 14 amino acids. The germline gives CDR1 MNHEY, CDR2 SVGAGI.

This clonotype came up many times. The chain is built from TRBV5-1 and TRBJ2-7; 9 bases are shared with TRBD2. CDR3 length equals 15 residues. J lost 6 bases, V lost 4 bases, and 11 bases had no gene match. Germline V gene data show CDR1 as SGHRS and CDR2 as YFSETQ. The CDR3 DNA sequence: TGCGCCAGCAGCGGACTAGCGCCGGTAGAAGGCGAGCAGTACTTC. Protein product: CASSGLAPVEGEQYF.

There are a few counts of this clonotype. This rearrangement joins TRBV27 to TRBJ2-3; the match to TRBD1 covers 9 bases. This CDR3 has 13 amino acids. Germline values: CDR1 MNHEY, CDR2 SMNVEV (reference sequence). The CDR3 is CPRGQGNQDTQYF. CDR3 DNA: TGTCCGCGCGGACAGGGGAATCAAGATACGCAGTATTTT.

V gene TRBV18 combines with J gene TRBJ2-5; 11 bases are shared with TRBD1. The germline V gene has CDR1 KGHSH and CDR2 LQKENI. V gave up 5 bases and J gave up 2 bases; unmatched junction bases: 10. The CDR3 length is 17 residues. CDR3 DNA: TGTGCCAGCTCAAATCCGGGACAGGGGGTTCGTCAAGAGACCCAGTACTTC. Translating gives CASSNPGQGVRQETQYF. Full variable domain (outside the CDR3, taken from reference TRBV18 and TRBJ2-5): NAGVMQNPRHLVRRRGQEARLRCSPMKGHSHVYWYRQLPEEGLKFMVYLQKENIIDESGMPKERFSAEFPKEGPSILRIQQVVRGDSAAYFCASSNPGQGVRQETQYFGPGTRLLVL.

The J gene is TRBJ2-3, the V gene TRBV12-3 or TRBV12-4; 7 nucleotides line up with TRBD2. The CDR3 is 15 amino acids. V dropped 3 bases and J dropped 5; count of bases not matched to a gene: 8. The CDR3 sequence: CASSFPAGAKDTQYF. CDR3 in DNA: TGTGCCAGCAGTTTCCCCGCGGGAGCTAAAGATACGCAGTATTTT.

The gene calls are TRBV7-9 and TRBJ1-3, with D unclear. In germline, CDR1 is SEHNR, CDR2 FQNEAQ (reference sequence). The CDR3 totals 16 residues. Trimming removed 9 bases at V and 1 base at J, with 19 bases between. Here the CDR3 reads CASWSGDGKSGNTIYF. CDR3 bases: TGTGCCAGTTGGAGCGGAGACGGGAAGTCTGGAAACACCATATATTTT. Supplemented by reference TRBV7-9 and TRBJ1-3, the full variable domain reads DTGVSQNPRHKITKRGQNVTFRCDPISEHNRLYWYRQTLGQGPEFLTYFQNEAQLEKSRLLSDRFSAERPKGSFSTLEIQRTEQGDSAMYLCASWSGDGKSGNTIYFGEGSWLTVV.

This clonotype was picked up a small number of times. This chain joins TRBV28 and TRBJ2-5, with 7 bases identical to TRBD2. With 2 bases clipped from V and 10 bases from J, the junction kept 13 bases outside the gene matches. The CDR3 contains 15 residues. Germline V lookup: CDR1 MDHEN, CDR2 SYDVKM. CDR3: CASSLIGDSGGSQYF. The CDR3 region has the DNA TGTGCCAGCAGTTTAATTGGTGATAGCGGCGGGAGCCAGTACTTC.

This clonotype was counted ten times or more. The J gene is TRBJ2-7, the V gene TRBV20-1; D unclear. In germline, CDR1 is DFQATT, CDR2 SNEGSKA (reference sequence). This CDR3 is 13 amino acids long. V lost 3 bases and J lost 4, with 13 bases in between. The CDR3 sequence: CSASSAFPYEQYF. The CDR3 DNA is TGCAGTGCTAGTTCCGCATTCCCATACGAGCAGTACTTC.

There are many counts of this clonotype. This chain uses TRBV7-3 with TRBJ2-7; 8 positions agree with TRBD1. This CDR3 region has 15 residues. Per germline, CDR1 SGHTA and CDR2 FQGTGA. The V segment lost 2 bases and the J segment 1 base; nucleotides outside the gene matches: 4. The CDR3 reads CASSLAGGASYEQYF. The CDR3 bases are TGTGCCAGCAGCTTAGCAGGGGGCGCGTCCTACGAGCAGTACTTC.

CDR3 sequence reads: CASSSRLAGGPGRDTQYF. The CDR3 DNA is TGTGCCAGCAGTTCCAGACTAGCGGGAGGGCCGGGTCGGGATACGCAGTATTTT. The chain links TRBV27 to TRBJ2-3, with 14 bases lining up with TRBD2. Per germline, CDR1 MNHEY and CDR2 SMNVEV (reference sequence). This CDR3 has 18 amino acids. V dropped 4 bases and J dropped 6; count of bases not matched to a gene: 12.

This clonotype was seen a few times. V and J are TRBV6-5 and TRBJ1-1, with D hard to call. The CDR3 covers 14 residues. The germline gives CDR1 MNHEY, CDR2 SVGAGI. V was trimmed by 0 bases and J by 1 base, leaving 6 bases between them. CDR3 residues: CASSYSQANTEAFF. The CDR3 DNA follows: TGTGCCAGCAGTTACTCTCAGGCGAACACTGAAGCTTTCTTT.